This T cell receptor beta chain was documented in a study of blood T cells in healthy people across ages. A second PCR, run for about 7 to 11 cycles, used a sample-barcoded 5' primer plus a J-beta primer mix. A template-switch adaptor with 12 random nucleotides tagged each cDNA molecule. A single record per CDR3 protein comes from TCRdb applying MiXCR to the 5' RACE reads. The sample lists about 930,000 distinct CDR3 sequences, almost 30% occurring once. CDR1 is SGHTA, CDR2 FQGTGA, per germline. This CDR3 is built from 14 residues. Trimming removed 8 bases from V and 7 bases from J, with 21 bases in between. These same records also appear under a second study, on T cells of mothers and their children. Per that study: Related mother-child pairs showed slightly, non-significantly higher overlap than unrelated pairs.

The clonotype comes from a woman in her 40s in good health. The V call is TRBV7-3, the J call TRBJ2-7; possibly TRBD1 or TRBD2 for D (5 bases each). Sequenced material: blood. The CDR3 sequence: CASRKTASGGEQYF. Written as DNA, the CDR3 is TGTGCCAGCCGTAAGACAGCCTCTGGGGGTGAGCAGTACTTC.